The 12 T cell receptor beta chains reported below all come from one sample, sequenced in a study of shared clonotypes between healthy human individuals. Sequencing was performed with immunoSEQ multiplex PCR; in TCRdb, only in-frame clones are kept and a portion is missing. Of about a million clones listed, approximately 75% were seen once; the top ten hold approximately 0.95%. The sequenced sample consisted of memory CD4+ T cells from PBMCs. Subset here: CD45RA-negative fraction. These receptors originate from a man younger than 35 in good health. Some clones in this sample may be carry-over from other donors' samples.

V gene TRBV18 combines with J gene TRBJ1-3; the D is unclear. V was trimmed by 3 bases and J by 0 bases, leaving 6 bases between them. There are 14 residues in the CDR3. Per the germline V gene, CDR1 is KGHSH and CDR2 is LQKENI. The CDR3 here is CASSPAASGNTIYF. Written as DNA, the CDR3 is TGTGCCAGCTCACCGGCAGCCTCTGGAAACACCATATATTTT.

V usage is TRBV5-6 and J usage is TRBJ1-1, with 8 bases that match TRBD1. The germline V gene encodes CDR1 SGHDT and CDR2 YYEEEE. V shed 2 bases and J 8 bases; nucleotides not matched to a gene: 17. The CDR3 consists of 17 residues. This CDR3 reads CASSFTGGTFAIGEAFF. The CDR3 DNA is TGTGCCAGCAGCTTCACAGGGGGAACGTTTGCGATTGGAGAAGCTTTCTTT.

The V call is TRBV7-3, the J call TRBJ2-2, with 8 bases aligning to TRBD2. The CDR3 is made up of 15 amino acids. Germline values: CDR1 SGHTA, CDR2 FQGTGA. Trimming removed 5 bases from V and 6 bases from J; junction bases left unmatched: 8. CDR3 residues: CASSVTPGGPGELFF. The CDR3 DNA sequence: TGTGCCAGCAGCGTCACCCCGGGAGGGCCCGGGGAGCTGTTTTTT.

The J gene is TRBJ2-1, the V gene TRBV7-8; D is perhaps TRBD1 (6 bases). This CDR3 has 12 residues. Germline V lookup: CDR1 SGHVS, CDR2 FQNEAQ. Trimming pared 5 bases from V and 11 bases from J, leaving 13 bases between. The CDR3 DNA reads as TGTGCCAGCAGCCCCCGGGACAAAAAGCAGTTCTTC. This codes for CASSPRDKKQFF.

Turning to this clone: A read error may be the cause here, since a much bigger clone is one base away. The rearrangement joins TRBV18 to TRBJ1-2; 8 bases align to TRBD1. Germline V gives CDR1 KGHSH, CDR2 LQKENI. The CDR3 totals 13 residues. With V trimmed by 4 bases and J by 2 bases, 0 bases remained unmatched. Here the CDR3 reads CASSRTGNYGYTF. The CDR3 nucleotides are TGTGCCAGCTCACGGACAGGGAACTATGGCTACACCTTC.

CDR3 residues: CASSLFRGNSNQPQHF. The CDR3 DNA reads as TGTGCCAGCAGTTTATTCAGGGGAAATAGCAATCAGCCCCAGCATTTT. The chain employs TRBV28 and TRBJ1-5; D is possibly TRBD1 (6 bases). CDR1 is MDHEN and CDR2 is SYDVKM in the germline V gene. V lost 1 base to trimming and J lost 0 bases, with 10 bases between them. The CDR3 extends over 16 amino acids.

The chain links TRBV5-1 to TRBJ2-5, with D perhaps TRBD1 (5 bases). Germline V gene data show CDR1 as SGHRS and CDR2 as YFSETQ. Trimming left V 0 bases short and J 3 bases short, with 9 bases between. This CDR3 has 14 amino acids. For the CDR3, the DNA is TGCGCCAGCAGCTTGGGGGGCGGAGAAGAGACCCAGTACTTC. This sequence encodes CASSLGGGEETQYF. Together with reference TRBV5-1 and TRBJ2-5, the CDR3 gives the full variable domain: KAGVTQTPRYLIKTRGQQVTLSCSPISGHRSVSWYQQTPGQGLQFLFEYFSETQRNKGNFPGRFSGRQFSNSRSEMNVSTLELGDSALYLCASSLGGGEETQYFGPGTRLLVL.

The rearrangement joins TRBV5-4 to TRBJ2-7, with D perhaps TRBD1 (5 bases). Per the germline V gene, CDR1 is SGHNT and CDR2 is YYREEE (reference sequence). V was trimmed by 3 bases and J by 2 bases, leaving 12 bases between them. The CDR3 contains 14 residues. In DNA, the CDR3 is TGTGCCAGCAGCTCTAGACAGCCAGCCTACGAGCAGTACTTC. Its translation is CASSSRQPAYEQYF.

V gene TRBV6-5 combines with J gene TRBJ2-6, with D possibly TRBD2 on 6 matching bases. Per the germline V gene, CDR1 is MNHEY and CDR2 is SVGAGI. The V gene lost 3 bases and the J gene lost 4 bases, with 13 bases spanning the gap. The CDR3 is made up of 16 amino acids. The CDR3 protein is CASSYTGGTGANVLTF. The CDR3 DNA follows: TGTGCCAGCAGTTATACTGGGGGGACCGGGGCCAACGTCCTGACTTTC.

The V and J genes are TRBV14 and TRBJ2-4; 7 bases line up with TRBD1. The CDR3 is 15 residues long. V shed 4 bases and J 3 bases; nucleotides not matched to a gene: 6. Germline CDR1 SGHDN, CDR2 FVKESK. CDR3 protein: CASSRDQGVKNIQYF. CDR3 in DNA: TGTGCCAGCAGCCGGGATCAGGGGGTCAAAAACATTCAGTACTTC.

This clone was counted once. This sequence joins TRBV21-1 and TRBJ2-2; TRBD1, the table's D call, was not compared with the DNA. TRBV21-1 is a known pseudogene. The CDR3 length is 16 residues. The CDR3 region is CASSLGDRGQGGELFF. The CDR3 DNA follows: TGTGCCAGCAGCCTGGGGGACAGGGGGCAAGGCGGGGAGCTGTTTTTT.

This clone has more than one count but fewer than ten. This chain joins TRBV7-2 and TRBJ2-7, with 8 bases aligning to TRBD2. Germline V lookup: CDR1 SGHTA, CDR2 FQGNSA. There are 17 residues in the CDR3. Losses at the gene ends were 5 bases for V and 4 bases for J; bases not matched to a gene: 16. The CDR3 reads CASSISWAGRASYEQYF. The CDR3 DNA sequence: TGTGCCAGCAGCATCTCCTGGGCCGGGAGGGCCTCGTACGAGCAGTACTTC.